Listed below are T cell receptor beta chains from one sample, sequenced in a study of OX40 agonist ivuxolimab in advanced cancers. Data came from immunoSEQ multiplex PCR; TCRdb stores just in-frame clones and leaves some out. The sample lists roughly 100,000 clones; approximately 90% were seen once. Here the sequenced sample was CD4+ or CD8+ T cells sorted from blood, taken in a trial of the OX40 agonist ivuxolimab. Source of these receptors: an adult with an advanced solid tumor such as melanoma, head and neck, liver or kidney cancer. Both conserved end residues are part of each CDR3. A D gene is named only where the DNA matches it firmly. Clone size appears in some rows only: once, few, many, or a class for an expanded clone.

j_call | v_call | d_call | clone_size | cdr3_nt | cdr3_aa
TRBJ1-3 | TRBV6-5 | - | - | TGTGCCAGCAGTTCAGGGTTGGCGAACACCATATATTTT | CASSSGLANTIYF
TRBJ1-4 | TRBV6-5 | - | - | TGTGCCAGCACCCCAGGGCGGGGTCATGAAAAACTGTTTTTT | CASTPGRGHEKLFF
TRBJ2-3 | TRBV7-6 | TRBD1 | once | TGTGCCAGCAGCCGTGGACAGGGGTTAAGCACAGATACGCAGTATTTT | CASSRGQGLSTDTQYF
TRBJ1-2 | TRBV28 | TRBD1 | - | TGTGCCATCTGGACAGGGACGAACTATGGCTACACCTTC | CAIWTGTNYGYTF
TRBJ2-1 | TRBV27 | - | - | TGTGCCAGCAGGGCCAGGGACAATGAGCAGTTCTTC | CASRARDNEQFF
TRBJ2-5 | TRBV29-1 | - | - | TGCAGCGTTGAAGATTACCAGCTGCAAGAGACCCAGTACTTC | CSVEDYQLQETQYF
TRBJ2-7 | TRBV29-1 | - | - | TGCAGCGTTATGGGTGGGGCCTACGAGCAGTACTTC | CSVMGGAYEQYF
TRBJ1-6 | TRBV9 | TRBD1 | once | TGTGCCAGCAGCGGGGGACAGGGATTCGGATCACCCCTCCACTTT | CASSGGQGFGSPLHF
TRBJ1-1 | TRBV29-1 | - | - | TGCAGCGCTGGCCGCAGTGGGGGGACTGAAGCTTTCTTT | CSAGRSGGTEAFF
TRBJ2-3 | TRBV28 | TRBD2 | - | TGTGCCAGCAGTCTCTCGGGACTAGCGGGGGCTGATACGCAGTATTTT | CASSLSGLAGADTQYF
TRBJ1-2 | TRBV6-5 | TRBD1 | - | TGTGCCAGCAGAGTGACAGGGGGCGGTGGCTACACCTTC | CASRVTGGGGYTF
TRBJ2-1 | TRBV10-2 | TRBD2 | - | TGCGCCAGCAGTGGGACTAGCGGAAACAATGAGCAGTTCTTC | CASSGTSGNNEQFF
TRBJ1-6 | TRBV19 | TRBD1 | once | TGTGCCCCCAGGGGGCAGGGTTCCTATAATTCACCCCTCCACTTT | CAPRGQGSYNSPLHF
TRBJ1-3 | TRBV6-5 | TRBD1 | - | TGTGCCAGCAGAGAACAGGGGGTCACTGGAAACACCATATATTTT | CASREQGVTGNTIYF
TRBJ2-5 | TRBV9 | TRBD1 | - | TGTGCCAGCAGCGTGGGACAGGGGGTGGGGACCCAGTACTTC | CASSVGQGVGTQYF
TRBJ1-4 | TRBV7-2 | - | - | TGTGCCAGCAGCTCTAGGGTCCAGGCTGCTAATGAAAAACTGTTTTTT | CASSSRVQAANEKLFF
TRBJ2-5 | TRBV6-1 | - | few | TGTGCCAGCAGAAAGACAGCAAGTTGGAGAGAGACCCAGTACTTC | CASRKTASWRETQYF
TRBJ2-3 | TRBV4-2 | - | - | TGTGCCAGCAGCCGAGCTAGCACAGATACGCAGTATTTT | CASSRASTDTQYF
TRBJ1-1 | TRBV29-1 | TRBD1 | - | TGCAGCGTCGGGGGGACAGGGAACACTGAAGCTTTCTTT | CSVGGTGNTEAFF
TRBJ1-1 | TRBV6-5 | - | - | TGTGCCAGCAGTACCCGGGGAACTGAAGCTTTCTTT | CASSTRGTEAFF
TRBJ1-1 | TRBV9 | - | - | TGTGCCAGCAGCGTACCGGGAGGGGAGAACACTGAAGCTTTCTTT | CASSVPGGENTEAFF
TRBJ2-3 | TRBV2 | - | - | TGTGCCAGCAGCCTGACAGATACGCAGTATTTT | CASSLTDTQYF
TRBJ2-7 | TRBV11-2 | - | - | TGTGCCAGCAGCTTAGGGTCCTACGAGCAGTACTTC | CASSLGSYEQYF
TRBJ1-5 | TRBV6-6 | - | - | TGTGCCAGCAGGACTAGGACAGACCACAATCAGCCCCAGCATTTT | CASRTRTDHNQPQHF
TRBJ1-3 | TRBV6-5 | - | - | TGTGCCAGCAGTTACTCCTATGGGGGGTCCGGAAACACCATATATTTT | CASSYSYGGSGNTIYF
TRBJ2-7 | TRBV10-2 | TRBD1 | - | TGCGCCAGCAGACTCGGGACAGGGGGCTACGAGCAGTACTTC | CASRLGTGGYEQYF
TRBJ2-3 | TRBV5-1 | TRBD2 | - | TGCGCCAGCAGCTTTTCGTCGCGTTCTAGCGGGGCTTCTAGCACAGATACGCAGTATTTT | CASSFSSRSSGASSTDTQYF
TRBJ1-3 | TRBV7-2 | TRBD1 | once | TGTGCCAGCAGCCGCCGCGGGACAGGGAGGGACCCCTCTGGAAACACCATATATTTT | CASSRRGTGRDPSGNTIYF
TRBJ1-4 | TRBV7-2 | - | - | TGTGCCAGCAGCCCGTTCGGCAGCGGAAGCACTAATGAAAAACTGTTTTTT | CASSPFGSGSTNEKLFF
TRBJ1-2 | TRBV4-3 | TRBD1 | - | TGCGCCAGCAGCCAAGATCTGCGGGACAGGGGTGGCTACACCTTC | CASSQDLRDRGGYTF
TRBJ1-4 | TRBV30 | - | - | TGTGCCTGGAAGACTTTTAATGAAAAACTGTTTTTT | CAWKTFNEKLFF
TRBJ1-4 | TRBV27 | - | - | TGTGCCAGCAGTTCCGGGCAGGATGTTGAAAAACTGTTTTTT | CASSSGQDVEKLFF
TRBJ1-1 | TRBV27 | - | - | TGTGCCAGCAGTTTTGAGCTACTGAACACTGAAGCTTTCTTT | CASSFELLNTEAFF
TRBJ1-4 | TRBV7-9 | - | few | TGTGCCAGCAGCCCCCCAACAGGGATTAATGAAAAACTGTTTTTT | CASSPPTGINEKLFF
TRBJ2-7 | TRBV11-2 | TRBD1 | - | TGTGCCAGCAGCTCGGGGACAGTTTACGAGCAGTACTTC | CASSSGTVYEQYF
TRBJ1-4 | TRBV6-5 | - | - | TGTGCCAGCAGTTACCTCTCAACTAATGAAAAACTGTTTTTT | CASSYLSTNEKLFF
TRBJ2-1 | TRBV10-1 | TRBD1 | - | TGCGCCAGCAGTGAGGGGACAGGGCTGGTTGAGCAGTTCTTC | CASSEGTGLVEQFF
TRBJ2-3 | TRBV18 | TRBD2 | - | TGTGCCAGCTCCACCGGGACTAGCGTCACAGATACGCAGTATTTT | CASSTGTSVTDTQYF
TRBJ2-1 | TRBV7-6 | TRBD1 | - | TGTGCCAGCAGCTTTTTTACAGGGGCGCCCAATGAGCAGTTCTTC | CASSFFTGAPNEQFF
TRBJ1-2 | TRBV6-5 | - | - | TGTGCCAGCAGTTACGGGGGGACTCTTAACTATGGCTACACCTTC | CASSYGGTLNYGYTF
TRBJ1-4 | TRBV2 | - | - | TGTGCCAGCAGCGTCTCGGGGGCGGTAACTAATGAAAAACTGTTTTTT | CASSVSGAVTNEKLFF
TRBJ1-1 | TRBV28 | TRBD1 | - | TGTGCCAGCAGTTTTGGGGACAGGGGGAACACTGAAGCTTTCTTT | CASSFGDRGNTEAFF
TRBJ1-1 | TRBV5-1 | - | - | TGCGCCAGCAGCTTGGCCTCCCAGGGGTACACTGAAGCTTTCTTT | CASSLASQGYTEAFF
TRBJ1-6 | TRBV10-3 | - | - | TGTGCCATCACAAGGGACCGTAATAATTCACCCCTCCACTTT | CAITRDRNNSPLHF
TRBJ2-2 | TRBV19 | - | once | TGTGCCAGTAGTATAGTCGGTCAGGGTGTTCCCGGGGAGCTGTTTTTT | CASSIVGQGVPGELFF
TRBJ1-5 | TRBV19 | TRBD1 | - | TGTGCCAGTAGTAGGGGACAGGGAAACAATCAGCCCCAGCATTTT | CASSRGQGNNQPQHF
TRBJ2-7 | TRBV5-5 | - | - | TGTGCCAGCAGCTCATTTATAGACAGCTTCTCCTACGAGCAGTACTTC | CASSSFIDSFSYEQYF
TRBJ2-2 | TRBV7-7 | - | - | TGTGCTAGCAGCCCTGGTCCCGCGAACACCGGGGAGCTGTTTTTT | CASSPGPANTGELFF
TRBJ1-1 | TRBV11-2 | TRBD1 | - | TGTGCCAGCAGCCTAGCACAGGGGAAGGGAACTGAAGCTTTCTTT | CASSLAQGKGTEAFF
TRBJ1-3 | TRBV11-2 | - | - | TGTGCCAGCAGCCCCATGGGGACCGGAAACACCATATATTTT | CASSPMGTGNTIYF
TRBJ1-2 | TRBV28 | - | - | TGTGCCAGCAGTACCAACCGAGCTAACTATGGCTACACCTTC | CASSTNRANYGYTF
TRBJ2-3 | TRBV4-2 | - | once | TGTGCCAGCAGCCAAGGAGCGGACAGAGCTTACACAGATACGCAGTATTTT | CASSQGADRAYTDTQYF
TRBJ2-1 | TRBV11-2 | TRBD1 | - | TGTGCCAGCAGCTCCGGGACAGGCAATGAGCAGTTCTTC | CASSSGTGNEQFF